The clone carrying this TCR beta chain was seen a few times. The sample belongs to a study of molecular identifiers for immune sequencing clone quantification. About the research overall: In the replicates, RNA derived from about 20,000 or 100,000 naive CD8 cells was divided into five parts, and four were sequenced.

Libraries of naive CD8 cells were prepared from about 20,000 to 1,000,000 sorted cells using 10%, 30% or 50% RNA. One entry per CDR3 protein, called by TCRdb with MiXCR from the PCR reads. The sample records about 630,000 distinct CDR3 sequences, 25% being singletons. Germline CDR1 is MDHEN and CDR2 is SYDVKM. V lost 2 bases and J lost 8, with 16 bases in between. The CDR3 is 15 residues long. Sequencing was done on a sample of naive CD8+ T cells from blood, with Jurkat cell RNA spiked in. Subset denoted: FACS-sorted CD8+CD4-CCR7+CD45RA+ naive T cells. The source is a human donor in good health. Some libraries in this study had Jurkat cell RNA spiked in. V is TRBV28 and J is TRBJ2-1; perhaps TRBD2 as D (6 bases). CDR3 coding DNA: TGTGCCAGCAGTTTAGCCGGGAGCGGAATCCATGAGCAGTTCTTC. Translating gives CASSLAGSGIHEQFF. Together with reference TRBV28 and TRBJ2-1, the CDR3 gives the full variable domain: DVKVTQSSRYLVKRTGEKVFLECVQDMDHENMFWYRQDPGLGLRLIYFSYDVKMKEKGDIPEGYSVSREKKERFSLILESASTNQTSMYLCASSLAGSGIHEQFFGPGTRLTVL.